Listed here are 30 T cell receptor beta chains from one sample, sequenced in a study of T-cell memory formation after mild COVID-19. TCRdb ran MiXCR on the 5' RACE reads and lists one entry per CDR3 protein. The table lists fewer than 700,000 distinct CDR3 sequences, less than 25% of them singletons. The sequencing input was PBMCs or a T cell subset sorted from them (not recorded which). Source of these receptors: an adult woman who had mild COVID-19 (a few samples of this study predate the infection). Cell type and time point are not known.

This clonotype was counted a few times. The gene calls are TRBV23-1 and TRBJ2-1; 13 nucleotides match TRBD2. TRBV23-1 is known as an ORF, though its function is uncertain. The CDR3 covers 16 residues. The junction had 9 bases not matched to a gene; V was cut back by 2 bases and J by 11 bases. CDR3 DNA sequence: TGCGCCAGCAGTCAAACGGGACTAGCGGGACCTTGGAAGCAGTTCTTC. This gives the protein CASSQTGLAGPWKQFF.

The table lists this clonotype with a few counts. The chain couples TRBV2 to TRBJ2-3, with 9 bases aligning to TRBD2. Germline CDR1 is SNHLY and CDR2 is FYNNEI. The CDR3 runs to 15 residues. V trimming: 3 bases; J trimming: 4 bases; junction bases outside the gene matches: 5. CDR3 in amino acids: CASSEREGRSDTQYF. The CDR3 region has the DNA TGTGCCAGCAGTGAGCGGGAGGGCCGATCAGATACGCAGTATTTT. The entire variable domain, with the rest obtained from reference TRBV2 and TRBJ2-3, is as follows: EPEVTQTPSHQVTQMGQEVILRCVPISNHLYFYWYRQILGQKVEFLVSFYNNEISEKSEIFDDQFSVERPDGSNFTLKIRSTKLEDSAMYFCASSEREGRSDTQYFGPGTRLTVL.

The V gene is TRBV4-1, the J gene TRBJ2-7; 7 positions agree with TRBD1. CDR1 and CDR2 (germline): MGHRA, YSYEKL. The CDR3 contains 15 residues. The V segment lost 0 bases and the J segment 4 bases; nucleotides outside the gene matches: 6. CDR3 DNA: TGCGCCAGCAGCCAAGACAAGGGGGCTGGTTACGAGCAGTACTTC. As protein: CASSQDKGAGYEQYF.

This clonotype was found a few times. This rearrangement joins TRBV3-1 to TRBJ2-7, with 7 bases fitting TRBD2. The CDR3 is 15 residues long. V shed 1 base and J 13 bases; nucleotides not matched to a gene: 16. CDR1 and CDR2 from the germline V gene are LGHDT and YNNKEL (reference sequence). CDR3 sequence reads: CASSQGPGGTTSYYF. CDR3 DNA sequence: TGTGCCAGCAGCCAAGGGCCGGGAGGTACTACGAGTTACTACTTC.

The genes are TRBV5-6 and TRBJ2-3; D uncertain. The CDR3 length is 15 residues. Germline values: CDR1 SGHDT, CDR2 YYEEEE. The V end was cut by 1 base, the J end by 2 bases, with 11 bases between. CDR3 amino acids: CASSLNLRFTDTQYF. The CDR3 DNA sequence: TGTGCCAGCAGCTTGAACTTAAGATTCACAGATACGCAGTATTTT.

In this sample, this clonotype turned up a few times. The chain joins TRBV4-2 to TRBJ2-5, with unresolved D. The CDR3 contains 14 residues. From germline, CDR1 is LGHNA and CDR2 YNFKEQ. With 0 bases removed from V and 1 base from J, the gap between germline ends came to 6 bases. The CDR3 spells CASSQEQIQETQYF. The DNA of the CDR3 is TGTGCCAGCAGCCAAGAACAGATCCAAGAGACCCAGTACTTC.

The chain is built from TRBV29-1 and TRBJ1-1; D gene ambiguous. The V gene's germline CDR1 is SQVTM and CDR2 ANQGSEA. Trimming removed 4 bases at V and 0 bases at J, with 12 bases between. The CDR3 is 14 amino acids. This chain's CDR3 is CSVVGMAVNTEAFF. DNA for the CDR3: TGCAGCGTTGTTGGCATGGCCGTGAACACTGAAGCTTTCTTT.

This clonotype was found once. The V call is TRBV18, the J call TRBJ2-1, with a possible D match to TRBD2 (6 bases). Trimming took off 3 bases at V and 7 bases at J, with 16 bases between the two ends. Germline V lookup: CDR1 KGHSH, CDR2 LQKENI. The CDR3 has 15 residues. The CDR3 coding sequence is TGTGCCAGCTCACCGGCGGGACCGACAAGAAATGAGCAGTTCTTC. It codes for CASSPAGPTRNEQFF.

This clonotype was counted only a few times. An end of the junction differs from the germline gene, which may be a read error. This chain joins TRBV7-9 and TRBJ2-1; 9 nucleotides align to TRBD1. The CDR3 is made up of 15 amino acids. Germline CDR1 and CDR2: SEHNR and FQNEAQ (reference sequence). CDR3 amino acids: CASSTPTQTGGVDPF. The DNA of the CDR3 is TGTGCCAGCAGCACTCCGACCCAAACAGGGGGCGTCGATCCATTC.

The V and J genes are TRBV20-1 and TRBJ2-5, with 10 bases matching TRBD1. The CDR3 consists of 15 residues. V trimming: 6 bases; J trimming: 0 bases; junction bases outside the gene matches: 7. The V gene's germline CDR1 is DFQATT and CDR2 SNEGSKA (reference sequence). The CDR3 DNA reads TGCAGTGCGACACCCGGGACAGGGGACCAAGAGACCCAGTACTTC. This codes for CSATPGTGDQETQYF.

This clonotype was recorded a few times. The chain employs TRBV6-1 and TRBJ1-4; 7 positions agree with TRBD1. This CDR3 contains 15 residues. The J segment lost 7 bases and the V segment lost 2 bases, leaving 7 bases of the junction unmatched. The V gene's germline CDR1 is MNHNS and CDR2 SASEGT. CDR3 DNA sequence: TGTGCCAGCAGTGAAAGAGGAGGGGGCAGTGAAAAACTGTTTTTT. It specifies CASSERGGGSEKLFF.

The rearrangement uses TRBV7-2 and TRBJ2-1; TRBD2 matches at 7 bases. Losses at the gene ends were 5 bases for V and 8 bases for J; bases not matched to a gene: 12. The CDR3 has 15 amino acids. Germline CDR1 is SGHTA and CDR2 is FQGNSA. CDR3 region: CASSPWTRIMDEQFF. The CDR3 DNA sequence: TGTGCCAGCAGCCCCTGGACTAGAATCATGGATGAGCAGTTCTTC.

The CDR3 spells CSAQRSNYGYTF. In DNA, the CDR3 is TGCAGTGCTCAGAGGTCTAACTATGGCTACACCTTC. The chain uses TRBV20-1 and TRBJ1-2; D not certain. Germline V gene sequence: CDR1 DFQATT, CDR2 SNEGSKA (reference sequence). Trimming stripped 5 bases from V and 0 bases from J, with 7 bases between. This CDR3 has 12 amino acids.

This clonotype came up a few times. This chain links TRBV5-1 with TRBJ1-1, with TRBD1 matching 8 bases. Germline V gene lookup returns CDR1 SGHRS and CDR2 YFSETQ. Trimming removed 2 bases from V and 3 bases from J; junction bases left unmatched: 9. This CDR3 region has 16 residues. CDR3 loop: CASSFGQGTVDTEAFF. Here the CDR3 DNA reads TGCGCCAGCAGCTTCGGACAGGGAACGGTGGACACTGAAGCTTTCTTT.

The chain links TRBV7-9 to TRBJ1-1; 8 bases align to TRBD1. The CDR3 is 15 residues long. With V trimmed by 4 bases and J by 5 bases, 9 bases remained unmatched. The germline V gene encodes CDR1 SEHNR and CDR2 FQNEAQ (reference sequence). This CDR3 reads CASSSRDRGDTEAFF. CDR3 nucleotide sequence: TGTGCCAGCAGCTCCCGCGACAGGGGTGATACTGAAGCTTTCTTT.

This clonotype was counted a few times. This sequence joins TRBV6-4 and TRBJ1-4; maybe TRBD1 (6 bases). Deletions cut 5 bases from V and 5 bases from J, with 9 bases between. The CDR3 loop spans 13 amino acids. Germline CDR1 and CDR2: MRHNA and SNTAGT. CDR3: CASSRTVNEKLFF. In DNA form, the CDR3 reads TGTGCCAGCAGTCGGACAGTGAATGAAAAACTGTTTTTT.

The rearrangement links TRBV5-1 to TRBJ2-3, with D possibly TRBD2 on 7 matching bases. V was shortened by 1 base and J by 1 base, with 19 bases between the two germline ends. The CDR3 runs 18 residues. Germline V lookup: CDR1 SGHRS, CDR2 YFSETQ. In nucleotides, the CDR3 is TGCGCCAGCAGCTTGAGTGGGGGGGCCCGATGGGGCACAGATACGCAGTATTTT. This sequence encodes CASSLSGGARWGTDTQYF.

The sample holds a few counts of this clonotype. The rearrangement links TRBV5-1 to TRBJ2-5; 7 bases align to TRBD2. From germline, CDR1 is SGHRS and CDR2 YFSETQ. The CDR3 runs to 16 residues. The V gene end was trimmed by 0 bases and the J gene end by 2 bases; junction bases not matched to a gene: 7. The CDR3 nucleotides are TGCGCCAGCAGCTTGGGAGGGACTACCCTGCAAGAGACCCAGTACTTC. Its protein product is CASSLGGTTLQETQYF.

The chain joins TRBV6-5 to TRBJ1-2; possibly TRBD1 for D (5 bases). Germline CDR1 and CDR2: MNHEY and SVGAGI. Trimming took off 5 bases at V and 4 bases at J, with 20 bases between the two ends. This CDR3 comprises 16 residues. For the CDR3, the DNA is TGTGCCAGCAGTACCAAGGCCGGCTGGAGGGGCTATGGCTACACCTTC. Translated, it gives CASSTKAGWRGYGYTF.

This clonotype was counted between two and nine times. This chain joins TRBV6-2 or TRBV6-3 and TRBJ2-1; 8 nucleotides line up with TRBD2. CDR1 MNHEY and CDR2 SVGEGT come from the germline V gene. The CDR3 contains 15 residues. The junction had 12 bases not matched to a gene; V was cut back by 7 bases and J by 7 bases. For the CDR3, the DNA is TGTGCCAGCATTCTAAATGGCGGGAGGATGAATGAGCAGTTCTTC. This encodes CASILNGGRMNEQFF.

The rearrangement uses TRBV7-7 and TRBJ2-2; TRBD1 agrees at 7 bases. V was clipped by 11 bases and J by 4 bases; unmatched bases: 13. The germline V gene encodes CDR1 SSHAT and CDR2 FNYEAQ (reference sequence). This CDR3 has 15 residues. CDR3 bases: TGTGCCTCCTCTGAGGGGGCCCGGGGCACCGGGGAGCTGTTTTTT. It translates to CASSEGARGTGELFF. The variable domain in full, with the rest retrieved from reference TRBV7-7 and TRBJ2-2, is GAGVSQSPRYKVTKRGQDVTLRCDPISSHATLYWYQQALGQGPEFLTYFNYEAQPDKSGLPSDRFSAERPEGSISTLTIQRTEQRDSAMYRCASSEGARGTGELFFGEGSRLTVL.

This sequence joins TRBV20-1 and TRBJ2-1, with TRBD2 matching 10 bases. This CDR3 has 15 residues. Germline values: CDR1 DFQATT, CDR2 SNEGSKA (reference sequence). The J segment lost 10 bases and the V segment lost 3 bases, leaving 12 bases of the junction unmatched. The CDR3 DNA sequence: TGCAGTGCTAGGGACGTTTCTAGCGGGAGAGGAGAGCAGTTCTTC. This codes for CSARDVSSGRGEQFF.

This clonotype was detected a few times. The chain employs TRBV12-3 or TRBV12-4 and TRBJ2-2; possible D gene TRBD2, 7 bases. CDR3 length equals 14 residues. V was shortened by 8 bases and J by 5 bases, with 15 bases between the two germline ends. The CDR3 DNA follows: TGTGCCAGCGGGGAGGGGACACCAACCGGGGAGCTGTTTTTT. Its protein is CASGEGTPTGELFF.

In its sample, this clonotype was seen a few times. The genes are TRBV7-9 and TRBJ2-7, with 15 bases identical to TRBD2. CDR3 length: 14 amino acids. V lost 5 bases, J lost 6 bases, and 2 bases stayed unmatched. Germline CDR1 SEHNR, CDR2 FQNEAQ (reference sequence). DNA for the CDR3: TGTGCCAGCAGCACGGGACTAGCGGGGGGCGAGCAGTACTTC. Its protein is CASSTGLAGGEQYF.

The table lists this clonotype with many counts. The rearrangement links TRBV29-1 to TRBJ1-2; D perhaps matches TRBD1 (5 bases). Germline V gene data show CDR1 as SQVTM and CDR2 as ANQGSEA. Between the trimmed V and J ends, which lost 6 bases and 4 bases, there was a span of 9 bases. The CDR3 sequence is 11 residues long. This chain's CDR3 is CSVGGSYGYTF. CDR3 in DNA: TGCAGCGTCGGGGGGAGCTATGGCTACACCTTC. The complete variable domain, with remaining parts taken from reference TRBV29-1 and TRBJ1-2, reads SAVISQKPSRDICQRGTSLTIQCQVDSQVTMMFWYRQQPGQSLTLIATANQGSEATYESGFVIDKFPISRPNLTFSTLTVSNMSPEDSSIYLCSVGGSYGYTFGSGTRLTVV.

A few counts support this clonotype. The rearrangement uses TRBV4-1 and TRBJ2-7; perhaps TRBD2 as D (7 bases). CDR1 MGHRA and CDR2 YSYEKL come from the germline V gene. The germline V and J ends were trimmed by 1 base and 5 bases, with 15 bases remaining between them. The CDR3 spans 15 residues. The CDR3 region is CASSQVQGGFHEQYF. CDR3 coding DNA: TGCGCCAGCAGCCAAGTACAGGGAGGGTTCCACGAGCAGTACTTC.

This clonotype was recorded a few times. CDR3 nucleotides: TGTGCCAGCAGCTCCTCAGGGGAGCGGCTCTCCTACGAGCAGTACTTC. This codes for CASSSSGERLSYEQYF. The rearrangement joins TRBV5-5 to TRBJ2-7; perhaps TRBD1 as D (6 bases). The germline V and J ends were trimmed by 3 bases and 0 bases, with 16 bases remaining between them. The length of the CDR3 is 16 residues. In germline, CDR1 is SGHKS, CDR2 YYEKEE (reference sequence).

This clonotype has a handful of counts. The chain recombines TRBV2 with TRBJ2-7, with 7 bases aligning to TRBD2. J was trimmed by 3 bases and V by 3 bases; bases with no gene match: 5. CDR1 and CDR2 from the germline V gene are SNHLY and FYNNEI. This CDR3 is built from 14 residues. In DNA form, the CDR3 reads TGTGCCAGCAGTGATCGCAGGACTAGCTACGAGCAGTACTTC. This translates into CASSDRRTSYEQYF.

This chain links TRBV20-1 with TRBJ1-5, with D uncertain. CDR3 size: 13 residues. Germline assignment: CDR1 DFQATT and CDR2 SNEGSKA (reference sequence). V was trimmed by 0 bases and J by 1 base, leaving 4 bases between them. The CDR3: CSARDGSNQPQHF. CDR3 nucleotide sequence: TGCAGTGCTAGAGACGGGAGCAATCAGCCCCAGCATTTT.

The V and J genes are TRBV27 and TRBJ2-5, with D possibly matching TRBD2 (6 bases). V was clipped by 8 bases and J by 2 bases, with 18 bases between them. Per germline, CDR1 MNHEY and CDR2 SMNVEV (reference sequence). CDR3 length: 15 residues. The CDR3 DNA reads as TGTGCCAGCCGCGGGGATCCCGGACTGCAAGAGACCCAGTACTTC. This encodes CASRGDPGLQETQYF.